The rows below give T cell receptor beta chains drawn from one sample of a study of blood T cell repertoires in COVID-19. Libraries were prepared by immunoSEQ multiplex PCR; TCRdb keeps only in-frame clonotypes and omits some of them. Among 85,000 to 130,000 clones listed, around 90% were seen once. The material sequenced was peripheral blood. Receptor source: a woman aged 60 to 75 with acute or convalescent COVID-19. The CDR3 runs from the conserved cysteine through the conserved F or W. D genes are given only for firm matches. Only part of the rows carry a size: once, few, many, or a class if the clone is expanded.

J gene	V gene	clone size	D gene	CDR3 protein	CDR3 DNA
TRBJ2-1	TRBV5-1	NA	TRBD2	CASSLALAASKFDNEQFF	TGCGCCAGCAGCTTGGCGCTAGCGGCCTCCAAATTTGACAATGAGCAGTTCTTC
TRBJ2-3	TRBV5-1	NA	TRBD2	CASSPRTSGNTDTQYF	TGCGCCAGCAGCCCGAGGACTAGCGGGAATACAGATACGCAGTATTTT
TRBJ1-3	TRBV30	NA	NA	CAWTGDLGGNTIYF	TGTGCCTGGACAGGGGATCTAGGAGGAAACACCATATATTTT
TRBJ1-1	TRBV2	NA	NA	CASSAGGIEAFF	TGTGCCAGCAGCGCCGGGGGGATAGAAGCTTTCTTT
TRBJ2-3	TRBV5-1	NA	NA	CASSLRETDTQYF	TGCGCCAGCAGCTTGCGGGAGACAGATACGCAGTATTTT
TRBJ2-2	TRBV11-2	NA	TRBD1	CASSPDRVSGELFF	TGTGCCAGCAGCCCTGACAGGGTGTCCGGGGAGCTGTTTTTT
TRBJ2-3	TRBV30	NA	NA	CAWGQVGGQYF	TGTGCCTGGGGGCAGGTCGGAGGGCAGTATTTT
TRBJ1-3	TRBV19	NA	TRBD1	CASSPRTGAGGNTIYF	TGTGCCAGTAGTCCAAGGACAGGGGCCGGTGGAAACACCATATATTTT
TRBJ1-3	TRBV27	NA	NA	CASSFRGSGNTIYF	TGTGCCAGCAGTTTTAGAGGCTCTGGAAACACCATATATTTT
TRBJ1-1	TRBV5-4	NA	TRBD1	CASSTSQGAFEAFF	TGTGCCAGCAGCACCTCACAGGGGGCCTTTGAAGCTTTCTTT
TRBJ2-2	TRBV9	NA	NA	CASRGGQSTGELFF	TGTGCCAGTCGGGGTGGGCAGTCCACCGGGGAGCTGTTTTTT
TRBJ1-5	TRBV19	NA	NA	CASSRTRSGEGNQPQHF	TGTGCCAGTAGTAGAACCCGTTCGGGTGAGGGCAATCAGCCCCAGCATTTT
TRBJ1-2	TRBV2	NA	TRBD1	CASSERTGSLYGYTF	TGTGCCAGCAGTGAACGGACAGGGTCCCTCTATGGCTACACCTTC
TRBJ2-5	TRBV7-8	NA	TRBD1	CASSRSGTGSGETQYF	TGTGCCAGCAGCCGTTCAGGGACAGGGTCGGGAGAGACCCAGTACTTC
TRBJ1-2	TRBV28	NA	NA	CASEDINYGYTF	TGTGCCAGCGAGGATATTAACTATGGCTACACCTTC
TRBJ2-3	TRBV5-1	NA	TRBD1	CASSSGTASTDTQYF	TGCGCCAGCAGCTCCGGGACAGCAAGCACAGATACGCAGTATTTT
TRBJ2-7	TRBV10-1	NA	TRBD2	CASSFQIEGLAGVIGVYEQYF	TGCGCCAGCAGCTTTCAGATAGAGGGGCTAGCGGGAGTAATAGGTGTATACGAGCAGTACTTC
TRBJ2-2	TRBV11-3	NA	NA	CASSSDRMNTGELFF	TGTGCCAGCAGCTCCGACAGGATGAACACCGGGGAGCTGTTTTTT
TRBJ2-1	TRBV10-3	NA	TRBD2	CAISDPRTSGYNEQFF	TGTGCCATCAGTGACCCAAGGACTAGCGGGTACAATGAGCAGTTCTTC
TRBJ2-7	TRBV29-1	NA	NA	CSVEGRGAYEQYF	TGCAGCGTTGAAGGCAGGGGAGCCTACGAGCAGTACTTC
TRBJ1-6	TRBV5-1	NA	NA	CASSLVQGYNSPLHF	TGCGCCAGCAGCTTGGTACAGGGATATAATTCACCCCTCCACTTT
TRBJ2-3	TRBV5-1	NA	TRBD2	CASSLGLAGGTDTQYF	TGCGCCAGCAGCTTGGGACTAGCGGGGGGCACAGATACGCAGTATTTT
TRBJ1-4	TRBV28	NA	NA	CASSPLTVNEKLFF	TGTGCCAGCAGTCCCTTGACAGTTAATGAAAAACTGTTTTTT
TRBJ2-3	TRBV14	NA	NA	CASSQDPSSRTDTQYF	TGTGCCAGCAGCCAAGATCCGAGTTCCCGCACAGATACGCAGTATTTT
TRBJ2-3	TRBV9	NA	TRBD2	CASQLAESTDTQYF	TGTGCCAGCCAACTAGCGGAAAGCACAGATACGCAGTATTTT
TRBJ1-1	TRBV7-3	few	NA	CASRMAAWSTEAFF	TGTGCCAGCAGAATGGCCGCCTGGAGCACTGAAGCTTTCTTT
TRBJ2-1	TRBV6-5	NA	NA	CASSSPGLGNEQFF	TGTGCCAGCAGCTCACCGGGACTGGGCAATGAGCAGTTCTTC
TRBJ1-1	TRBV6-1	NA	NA	CASSEAAGAGAFF	TGTGCCAGCAGTGAAGCTGCGGGGGCGGGAGCTTTCTTT
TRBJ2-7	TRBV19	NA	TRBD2	CASSTRLAGGPRSYEQYF	TGTGCCAGTAGTACAAGACTAGCGGGAGGTCCCCGCTCCTACGAGCAGTACTTC
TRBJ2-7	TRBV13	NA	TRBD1	CASSSSDRASSYEQYF	TGTGCCAGCAGCTCAAGTGACAGGGCGAGCTCCTACGAGCAGTACTTC
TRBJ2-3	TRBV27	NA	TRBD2	CASRILAGVSTDTQYF	TGTGCCAGCAGGATACTAGCGGGAGTAAGCACAGATACGCAGTATTTT
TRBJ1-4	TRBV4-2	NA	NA	CASSQVARSGTNEKLFF	TGTGCCAGCAGCCAAGTCGCCCGGTCGGGAACTAATGAAAAACTGTTTTTT
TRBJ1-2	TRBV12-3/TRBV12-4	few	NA	CASTKHRMGGYTF	TGTGCCAGCACCAAACACAGGATGGGAGGCTACACCTTC
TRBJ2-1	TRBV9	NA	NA	CASSPGWAGSYNEQFF	TGTGCCAGCAGCCCAGGGTGGGCGGGGAGCTACAATGAGCAGTTCTTC
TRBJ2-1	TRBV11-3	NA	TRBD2	CASSFRAGGSGLFF	TGTGCCAGCAGCTTTAGGGCGGGAGGGTCAGGCCTGTTCTTC
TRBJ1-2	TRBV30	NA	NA	CAWSGTGHQVNGYTF	TGTGCCTGGAGCGGGACGGGACACCAGGTGAATGGCTACACCTTC
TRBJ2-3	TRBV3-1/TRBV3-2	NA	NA	CASSPRQGTDTQYF	TGTGCCAGCAGCCCCCGACAGGGCACAGATACGCAGTATTTT
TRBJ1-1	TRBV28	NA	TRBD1	CASSSYRGRDTEAFF	TGTGCCAGCAGTTCTTACAGGGGGAGAGACACTGAAGCTTTCTTT
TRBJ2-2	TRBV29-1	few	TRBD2	CSVRTSGANTGELFF	TGCAGCGTTCGGACTAGCGGGGCGAACACCGGGGAGCTGTTTTTT
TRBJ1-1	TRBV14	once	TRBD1	CASSQESLSGGVRTEAFF	TGTGCCAGCAGCCAAGAATCGTTGTCAGGGGGCGTTAGGACTGAAGCTTTCTTT
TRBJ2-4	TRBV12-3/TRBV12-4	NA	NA	CASSFRGSPIQYF	TGTGCCAGCAGTTTCAGGGGCAGCCCGATTCAGTACTTC
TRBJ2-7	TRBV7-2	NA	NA	CASSLDPGTHYEQYF	TGTGCCAGCAGCTTAGACCCCGGGACTCACTACGAGCAGTACTTC
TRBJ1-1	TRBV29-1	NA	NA	CSVGQTSNTEAFF	TGCAGCGTTGGGCAGACTTCGAACACTGAAGCTTTCTTT
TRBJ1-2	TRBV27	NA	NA	CASSLWGGNGYTF	TGTGCCAGCAGTTTATGGGGGGGAAATGGCTACACCTTC
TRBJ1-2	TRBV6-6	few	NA	CASTLTGGARGYTF	TGTGCCAGCACCCTAACGGGAGGGGCCAGGGGCTACACCTTC
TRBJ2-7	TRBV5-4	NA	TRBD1	CASSQQGYEQYF	TGTGCCAGCAGCCAACAGGGGTACGAGCAGTACTTC
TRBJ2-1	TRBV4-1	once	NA	CASSQGATVGYNEQFF	TGCGCCAGCAGCCAAGGGGCCACAGTAGGATACAATGAGCAGTTCTTC
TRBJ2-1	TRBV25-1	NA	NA	CASSSITGTLSYNEQFF	TGTGCCAGCAGTTCTATTACCGGGACTCTTTCCTACAATGAGCAGTTCTTC
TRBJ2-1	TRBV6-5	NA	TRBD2	CASSKGLYNEQFF	TGTGCCAGCAGTAAGGGACTATACAATGAGCAGTTCTTC
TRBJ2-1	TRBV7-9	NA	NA	CASRGRGSRHEQFF	TGTGCCAGCAGAGGTCGGGGGTCGAGGCATGAGCAGTTCTTC
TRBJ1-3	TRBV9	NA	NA	CASSVSPMSSGNTIYF	TGTGCCAGCAGCGTATCCCCAATGAGCTCTGGAAACACCATATATTTT
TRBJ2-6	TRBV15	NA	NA	CATSKAFSGANVLTF	TGTGCCACCAGCAAAGCCTTTTCTGGGGCCAACGTCCTGACTTTC
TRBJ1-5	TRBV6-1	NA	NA	CASTSGPNNQPQHF	TGTGCCAGCACCTCCGGTCCGAACAATCAGCCCCAGCATTTT